The T cell receptor (beta chain) under discussion was sequenced for a study of blood T cell repertoires in COVID-19 (dated by TCRdb to about 2020). At the level of the whole study: Samples covering the acute and convalescent phases of COVID-19 were provided by collaborators in the United States, Italy and Spain. The prospective study material was composed of cDNA or gDNA derived from T cells, B-cell-depleted T cells, or PBMCs. Deeply sampled blood TCRbeta repertoires from subjects exposed to, actively infected with, or recovered from COVID-19 were included in the dataset. The repertoires were released in a freely available public database meant as a resource for research on the immune response to SARS-CoV-2. Samples came from the ongoing ImmuneRACE study (first 160 participants) plus 1,254 subjects from 6 global collaborators. Nearly every sample came with metadata listing a de-identified subject ID, COVID-19 status, age in years and sex. Where HLA class I and class II types were available, the types were taken from metadata supplied by the sample provider, not from assay-based typing.

At one collaborating source in Seattle, patients were enrolled during active infection and were followed longitudinally through the course of disease. Collaborating institutions collected whole blood in K2EDTA tubes following their own protocols. For TCRbeta analysis, collaborators shipped samples in one of three forms: frozen whole blood, isolated PBMCs, or DNA extracted from either of those sample types. TCRbeta CDR3 regions were amplified from genomic DNA using the immunoSEQ Assay, a bias-controlled multiplex PCR. Processing in the source paper ran as follows. Nucleated cell counts per sample were estimated from amplification of reference gene primers within the assay. To quantify the absolute abundance of each unique TCRbeta CDR3 rearrangement, sequence reads were collapsed and filtered. For each sample, productive Simpson clonality was calculated by taking the square root of Simpson's diversity index across productive rearrangements. TCRdb mirrors the immuneACCESS table, restricted to in-frame sequences. Some clones are absent from its copies; in checked studies, under half trace to an unresolved V gene, and the reason for the others is unknown. V, J and clone size reflect that table, while D and trimming were determined from the DNA. The sample yields roughly 150,000 clones; approximately 81% were counted once. The top ten hold 5.4% of the sample.

What the research found in general, with its limitations: How much clinical and demographic metadata was included differed by source and by participant, and the metadata was provided uncurated.

Details on this clone: What antigen it recognizes has not been identified. Base qualities are missing; no much larger clone stands one base away.

Including the terminal cysteine and phenylalanine, the CDR3 comprises 14 residues. Only the CDR3 part of the read is kept: 42 bases, read in frame from the first base. From a lookup of the germline V gene, CDR1 and CDR2 are MGHRA and YSYEKL. V loses 0 bases of germline sequence and J loses 8 bases, and the interval between the two ends is 11 bases. Material for sequencing was peripheral blood. The sequence was obtained from a woman between 50 and 59 years old with COVID-19, enrolled during active disease. The chain couples TRBV4-1 to TRBJ2-1; the D segment could be TRBD1, given 5 matching bases. The CDR3 protein: CASSQDVQGDEQFF. The nucleotide sequence reads TGCGCCAGCAGCCAAGATGTCCAGGGCGATGAGCAGTTCTTC.